This T cell receptor beta chain was sequenced for a study of blood T cell repertoires in COVID-19 (TCRdb year 2020). For context, the study as a whole: The collaborator samples originated in the United States, Italy and Spain and spanned the acute and convalescent phases of COVID-19. The dataset comprised deeply sampled blood TCRbeta repertoires from subjects exposed to, actively infected with, or recovered from COVID-19. The prospective study material was composed of cDNA or gDNA derived from T cells, B-cell-depleted T cells, or PBMCs. The repertoires were made available in a free public database intended to serve as a resource for research on the immune response to SARS-CoV-2. Sample metadata almost always included a de-identified subject ID, COVID-19 status, age in years and sex. Where available, HLA class I and class II types were taken from metadata supplied by the sample provider and were not determined by assay-based typing. Samples were obtained from the ongoing ImmuneRACE study (first 160 participants) and from about 1,300 subjects provided by 6 global collaborators. Broad study findings and their caveats: How much clinical and demographic metadata was included differed by source and by participant, and the metadata was provided uncurated.

TCRbeta CDR3 regions were amplified from genomic DNA by means of the immunoSEQ Assay, a bias-controlled multiplex PCR. In the paper's pipeline: Nucleated cell counts per sample were estimated from amplification of reference gene primers within the assay. To quantify the absolute abundance of each unique TCRbeta CDR3 rearrangement, sequence reads were collapsed and filtered. For each sample, productive Simpson clonality was calculated by taking the square root of Simpson's diversity index across productive rearrangements. TCRdb's version of the immuneACCESS table is confined to in-frame rearrangements and falls short of the full clone set. An unresolved V gene accounts for under half of the shortfall where checked; the remainder is of unknown origin. The DNA gave D and trimming, while V, J and clone size come from that table. The table for this sample lists more than 200,000 clones; more than 65% of them were counted only once. The ten most abundant clones make up about 4.4% of the sample.

V ends up 8 bases short and J 7 bases short, with an unmatched junction base count of 9. From cysteine to phenylalanine, the CDR3 is 14 amino acids long. Here the CDR3 DNA is all that survives: 42 bases in frame from base 1. CDR1 and CDR2 were assigned from the germline V gene (reference sequence) as MNHEY and SMNVEV. The collaborating institutions used their own protocols to collect whole blood in K2EDTA tubes. For TCRbeta analysis, collaborators shipped samples as frozen whole blood, isolated PBMCs, or DNA extracted from either of those sample types. Concerning this clone: Its antigen has not been determined. No per-base quality is available; no much larger clone lies one base away.

The V and J segments used are TRBV27 and TRBJ1-4; 8 central nucleotides agree with TRBD1. This receptor was obtained from a man in his forties or fifties with active or convalescent COVID-19. Sequences were obtained from peripheral blood. The CDR3 region has the sequence CASWTGYKREKLFF. The DNA reads as follows: TGTGCCAGCTGGACAGGGTATAAGCGTGAAAAACTGTTTTTT.